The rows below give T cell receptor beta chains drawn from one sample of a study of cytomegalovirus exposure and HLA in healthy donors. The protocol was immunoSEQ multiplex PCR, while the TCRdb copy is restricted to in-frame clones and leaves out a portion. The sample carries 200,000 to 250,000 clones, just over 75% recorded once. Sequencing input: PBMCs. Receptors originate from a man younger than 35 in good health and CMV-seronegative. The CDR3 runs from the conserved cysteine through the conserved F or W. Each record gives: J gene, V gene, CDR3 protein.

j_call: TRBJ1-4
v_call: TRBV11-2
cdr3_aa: CASRRAGGRGEKLFF

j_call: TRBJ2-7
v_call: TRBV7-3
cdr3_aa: CASSPSVGGYEQYF

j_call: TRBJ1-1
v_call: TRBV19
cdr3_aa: CASSIQGVWGQRTAEAFF

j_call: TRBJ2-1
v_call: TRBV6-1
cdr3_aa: CASSEARNRGQNEQFF

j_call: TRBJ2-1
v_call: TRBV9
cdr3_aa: CASSVEASDHNEQFF

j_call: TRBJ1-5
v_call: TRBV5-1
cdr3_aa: CASSRIPGQGNQPQHF

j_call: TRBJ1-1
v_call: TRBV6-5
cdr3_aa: CASEPTGVNTEAFF

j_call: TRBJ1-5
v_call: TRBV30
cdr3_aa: CAWDAQGLVDQPQHF

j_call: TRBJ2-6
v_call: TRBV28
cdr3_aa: CASREGSSGANVLTF

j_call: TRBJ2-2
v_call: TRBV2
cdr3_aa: CASSEVSAGNTGELFF

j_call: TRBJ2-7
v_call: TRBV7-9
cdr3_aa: CASSLDRGPYEQYF

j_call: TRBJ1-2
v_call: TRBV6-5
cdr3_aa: CASSPVTGLGYTF

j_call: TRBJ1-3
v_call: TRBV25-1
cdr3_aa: CASSELTGSGNTIYF

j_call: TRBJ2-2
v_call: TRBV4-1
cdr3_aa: CASSHRGTGELFF

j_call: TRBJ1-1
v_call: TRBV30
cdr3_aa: CAWGPGGGTEAFF

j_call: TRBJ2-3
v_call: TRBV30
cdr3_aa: CAWSVGLQSTDTQYF

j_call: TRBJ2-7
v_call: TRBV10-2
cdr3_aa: CASNPQRIADYEQYF

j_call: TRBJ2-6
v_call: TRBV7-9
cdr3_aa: CASSPRASGIGSGANVLTF

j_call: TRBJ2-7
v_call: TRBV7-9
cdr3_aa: CSSSYRDKYEQYF

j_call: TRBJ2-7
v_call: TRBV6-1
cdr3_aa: CASRFASGVYEQYF

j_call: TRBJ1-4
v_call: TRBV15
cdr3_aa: CATSRRNSNEKLFF

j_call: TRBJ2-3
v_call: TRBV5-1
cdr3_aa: CASDTGGSTDTQYF

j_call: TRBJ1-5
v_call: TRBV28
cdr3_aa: CASSRGGALSNQPQHF

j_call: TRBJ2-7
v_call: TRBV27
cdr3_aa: CASSLLGGSHYEQYF

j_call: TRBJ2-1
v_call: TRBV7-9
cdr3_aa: CASSRGGGSGSYNEQFF

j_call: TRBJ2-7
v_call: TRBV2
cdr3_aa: CASSLDREAEQYF

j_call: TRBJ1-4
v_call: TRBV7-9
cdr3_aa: CASSSLSGGINEKLFF

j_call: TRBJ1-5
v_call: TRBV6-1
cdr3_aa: CAKRDGNQPQHF

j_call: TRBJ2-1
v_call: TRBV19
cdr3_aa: CASRGPGTSEQFF

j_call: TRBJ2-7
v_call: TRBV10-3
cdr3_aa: CAISESLVGGLYEQYF

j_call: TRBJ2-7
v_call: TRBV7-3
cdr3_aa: CASSPGLAHEQYF

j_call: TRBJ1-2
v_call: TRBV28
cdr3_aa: CASSTPTGGGGYTF

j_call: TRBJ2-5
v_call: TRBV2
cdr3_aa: CASSPGGEETQYF

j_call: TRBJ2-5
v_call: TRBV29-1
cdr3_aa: CSVEGGGRETQYF

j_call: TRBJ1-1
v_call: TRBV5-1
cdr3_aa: CASSQYRGGGTEAFF

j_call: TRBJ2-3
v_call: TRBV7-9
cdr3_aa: CASSLSRTTITDTQYF

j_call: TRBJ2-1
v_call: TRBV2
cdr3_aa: CASSEPSGRGRQSYNEQFF

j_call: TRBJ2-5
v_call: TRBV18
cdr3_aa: CASSPGTGDQETQYF

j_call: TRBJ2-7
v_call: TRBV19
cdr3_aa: CASSTGTGDPYEQYF

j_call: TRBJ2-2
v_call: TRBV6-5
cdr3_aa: CASSSTGTGAGELFF

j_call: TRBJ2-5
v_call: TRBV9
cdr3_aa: CASSWGTSDSGETQYF

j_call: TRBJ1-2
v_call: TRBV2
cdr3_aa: CASSTIYGYTF

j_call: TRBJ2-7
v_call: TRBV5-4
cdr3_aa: CASSLKLGVGEQYF

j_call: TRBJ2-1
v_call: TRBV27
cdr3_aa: CASSLVRGHGNEQFF

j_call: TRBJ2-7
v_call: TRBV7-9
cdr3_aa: CASTNTREQYF

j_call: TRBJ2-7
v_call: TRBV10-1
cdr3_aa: CASSSSGESSYEQYF

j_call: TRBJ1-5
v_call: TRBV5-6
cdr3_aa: CASSSWGRRPIKPQHF

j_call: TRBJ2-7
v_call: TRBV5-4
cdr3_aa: CASSLADSGKYEQYF

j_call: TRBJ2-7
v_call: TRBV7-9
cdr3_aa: CASSPGAAGDFYEQYF

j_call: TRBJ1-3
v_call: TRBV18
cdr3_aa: CASSPDGGQLSGNTIYF